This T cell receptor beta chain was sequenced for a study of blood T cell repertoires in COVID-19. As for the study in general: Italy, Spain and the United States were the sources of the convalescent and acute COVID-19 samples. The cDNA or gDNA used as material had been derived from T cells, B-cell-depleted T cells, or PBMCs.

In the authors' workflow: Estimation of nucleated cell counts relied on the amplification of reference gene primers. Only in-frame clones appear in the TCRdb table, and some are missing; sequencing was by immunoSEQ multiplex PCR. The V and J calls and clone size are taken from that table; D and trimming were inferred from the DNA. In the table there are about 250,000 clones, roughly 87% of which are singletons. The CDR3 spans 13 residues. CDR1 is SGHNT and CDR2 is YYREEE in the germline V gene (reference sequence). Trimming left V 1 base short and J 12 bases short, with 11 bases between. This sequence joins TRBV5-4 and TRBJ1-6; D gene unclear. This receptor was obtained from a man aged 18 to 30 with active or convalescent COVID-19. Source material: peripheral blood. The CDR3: CASSLWRSEPLHF. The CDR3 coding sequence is TGTGCCAGCAGCTTGTGGCGCAGCGAACCCCTCCACTTT.